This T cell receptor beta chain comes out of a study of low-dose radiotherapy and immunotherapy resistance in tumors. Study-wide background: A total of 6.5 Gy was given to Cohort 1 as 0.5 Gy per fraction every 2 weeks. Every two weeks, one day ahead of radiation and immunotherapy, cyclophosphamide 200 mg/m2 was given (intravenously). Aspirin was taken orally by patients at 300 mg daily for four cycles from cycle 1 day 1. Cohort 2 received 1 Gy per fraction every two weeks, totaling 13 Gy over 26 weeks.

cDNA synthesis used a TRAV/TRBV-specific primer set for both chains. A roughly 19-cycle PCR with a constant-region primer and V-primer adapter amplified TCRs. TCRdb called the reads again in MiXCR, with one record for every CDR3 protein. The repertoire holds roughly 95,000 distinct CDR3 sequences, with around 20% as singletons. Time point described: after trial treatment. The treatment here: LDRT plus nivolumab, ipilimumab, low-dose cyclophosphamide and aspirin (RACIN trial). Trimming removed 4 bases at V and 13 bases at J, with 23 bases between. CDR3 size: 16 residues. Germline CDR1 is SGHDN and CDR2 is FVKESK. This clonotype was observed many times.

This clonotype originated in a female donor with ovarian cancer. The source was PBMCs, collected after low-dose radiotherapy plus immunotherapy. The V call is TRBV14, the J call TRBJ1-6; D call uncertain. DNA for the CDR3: TGTGCCAGCAGCCCTCGAGGAGGGAGTCAACCCACCCCCCTCCACTTT. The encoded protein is CASSPRGGSQPTPLHF.